This T cell receptor (beta chain) was sequenced during a study of cytomegalovirus exposure and HLA in healthy donors. Study conclusions and caveats: The listing of roughly 160 TCR beta chains classed them as cytomegalovirus-associated. One variant, a missense change in DCLRE1C, was linked in a later analysis to TCR beta V- and J-gene trimming.

PCR used 60 Vbeta primers and 13 Jbeta primers. Measured with immunoSEQ multiplex PCR; TCRdb has only the in-frame clones, and not every one. The table includes about 170,000 clones, 80% to 85% detected once. With regard to this clone: What it recognizes is unknown.

CDR1 ENHRY and CDR2 SYGVKD come from the germline V gene. Trimming shortened V by 3 bases and J by 0 bases, and 15 bases separated the two germline ends. This CDR3 is 17 amino acids long. The donors were healthy bone marrow donors. Donors had nominal health at sampling but likely had unrecorded immune exposures. This clonotype was obtained from a boy aged 2 to 10 in good health and CMV-seronegative. The source material was PBMCs. The chain recombines TRBV10-3 with TRBJ1-3; a weak D match, TRBD1 (6 bases). CDR3 in DNA: TGTGCCATCAGTGAACTCGGACAGAAGTTCTCTGGAAACACCATATATTTT. This gives the protein CAISELGQKFSGNTIYF.